This is a list of T cell receptor beta chains from one sample in a study of blood T cell repertoires in COVID-19. Sequenced by immunoSEQ multiplex PCR; TCRdb stores in-frame clones only, minus some. The sample has approximately 94,000 clones, less than 85% seen once; the top ten hold 24%. The sequenced sample was peripheral blood. Every receptor here comes from a human donor in a cohort sampled during active COVID-19. The CDR3 runs from the conserved cysteine through the conserved F or W. Fields, in order: J gene, D gene, clone size, V gene, CDR3 protein, CDR3 DNA. D genes are given only for firm matches. Size tells how often a clone was seen (once, few, many) or the class of an expanded clone, and some rows leave it out.

j_gene: TRBJ2-2; d_gene: TRBD1; abundance: -; v_gene: TRBV6-4; CDR3aa: CASSEQGTNTGELFF; CDR3nt: TGTGCCAGCAGTGAACAGGGGACCAACACCGGGGAGCTGTTTTTT
j_gene: TRBJ2-1; d_gene: -; abundance: once; v_gene: TRBV29-1; CDR3aa: CSVDGLDNEQFF; CDR3nt: TGCAGCGTTGACGGACTCGACAATGAGCAGTTCTTC
j_gene: TRBJ2-1; d_gene: -; abundance: -; v_gene: TRBV18; CDR3aa: CASSPQRGLLASSYNEQFF; CDR3nt: TGTGCCAGCTCACCGCAACGGGGCCTACTAGCTAGCTCCTACAATGAGCAGTTCTTC
j_gene: TRBJ2-2; d_gene: TRBD2; abundance: -; v_gene: TRBV3-1/TRBV3-2; CDR3aa: CATITGGFLTGELFF; CDR3nt: TGTGCCACCATAACCGGGGGGTTTCTGACCGGGGAGCTGTTTTTT
j_gene: TRBJ2-2; d_gene: TRBD1; abundance: -; v_gene: TRBV5-1; CDR3aa: CASSLGQGSRTGELFF; CDR3nt: TGCGCCAGCAGCTTGGGACAGGGTAGCAGGACCGGGGAGCTGTTTTTT
j_gene: TRBJ1-5; d_gene: TRBD1; abundance: -; v_gene: TRBV19; CDR3aa: CASRGQDGGNQPQHF; CDR3nt: TGTGCCAGTAGGGGACAGGATGGGGGCAATCAGCCCCAGCATTTT
j_gene: TRBJ1-1; d_gene: -; abundance: -; v_gene: TRBV7-8; CDR3aa: CASRPWTEGTEAFF; CDR3nt: TGTGCCAGCAGGCCTTGGACAGAGGGGACTGAAGCTTTCTTT
j_gene: TRBJ2-3; d_gene: TRBD2; abundance: -; v_gene: TRBV2; CDR3aa: CASSELSGYTDTQYF; CDR3nt: TGTGCCAGCAGTGAACTTAGCGGGTACACAGATACGCAGTATTTT
j_gene: TRBJ2-1; d_gene: -; abundance: -; v_gene: TRBV2; CDR3aa: CASSDSYNEQFF; CDR3nt: TGTGCCAGCAGTGACAGCTACAATGAGCAGTTCTTC
j_gene: TRBJ2-1; d_gene: -; abundance: -; v_gene: TRBV4-2; CDR3aa: CASSQERQYNEQFF; CDR3nt: TGTGCCAGCAGCCAAGAGAGGCAATACAATGAGCAGTTCTTC
j_gene: TRBJ2-3; d_gene: TRBD2; abundance: -; v_gene: TRBV2; CDR3aa: CASSLAGRDTQYF; CDR3nt: TGTGCCAGCAGTCTAGCGGGGCGGGATACGCAGTATTTT
j_gene: TRBJ2-5; d_gene: TRBD1; abundance: few; v_gene: TRBV6-6; CDR3aa: CASSYQQGIGAETQYF; CDR3nt: TGTGCCAGCAGTTACCAACAGGGGATTGGGGCCGAGACCCAGTACTTC
j_gene: TRBJ1-1; d_gene: TRBD1; abundance: -; v_gene: TRBV6-4; CDR3aa: CARSVLKRGQLNTEAFF; CDR3nt: TGTGCCAGAAGTGTCTTAAAAAGGGGACAGCTGAACACTGAAGCTTTCTTT
j_gene: TRBJ1-1; d_gene: -; abundance: -; v_gene: TRBV5-1; CDR3aa: CASSERPQGTNTEAFF; CDR3nt: TGCGCCAGCAGCGAAAGACCCCAGGGGACGAACACTGAAGCTTTCTTT
j_gene: TRBJ1-1; d_gene: -; abundance: -; v_gene: TRBV18; CDR3aa: CASSSGENTEAFF; CDR3nt: TGTGCCAGCTCATCGGGGGAAAACACTGAAGCTTTCTTT
j_gene: TRBJ2-1; d_gene: TRBD1; abundance: -; v_gene: TRBV7-9; CDR3aa: CASSRLGQGASNEQFF; CDR3nt: TGTGCCAGCAGCCGACTAGGGCAGGGGGCTTCGAATGAGCAGTTCTTC
j_gene: TRBJ2-7; d_gene: TRBD2; abundance: -; v_gene: TRBV18; CDR3aa: CASSPPSGRAYEQYF; CDR3nt: TGTGCCAGCTCACCACCTAGCGGGAGGGCCTACGAGCAGTACTTC
j_gene: TRBJ2-2; d_gene: -; abundance: many; v_gene: TRBV27; CDR3aa: CASSLGHPYNTGELFF; CDR3nt: TGTGCCAGCAGTTTAGGACATCCATATAACACCGGGGAGCTGTTTTTT
j_gene: TRBJ1-1; d_gene: -; abundance: -; v_gene: TRBV6-5; CDR3aa: CASSFAQGPAEAFF; CDR3nt: TGTGCCAGCAGTTTCGCACAGGGCCCCGCTGAAGCTTTCTTT
j_gene: TRBJ2-5; d_gene: TRBD1; abundance: -; v_gene: TRBV3-1/TRBV3-2; CDR3aa: CASSQGRGRKTQYF; CDR3nt: TGTGCCAGCAGCCAAGGCAGGGGGCGGAAGACCCAGTACTTC
j_gene: TRBJ2-1; d_gene: -; abundance: once; v_gene: TRBV2; CDR3aa: CASRGSHNEQFF; CDR3nt: TGTGCCAGCAGGGGCAGTCACAATGAGCAGTTCTTC
j_gene: TRBJ2-3; d_gene: -; abundance: -; v_gene: TRBV7-8; CDR3aa: CASSPPQGTQYF; CDR3nt: TGTGCCAGCAGCCCACCCCAGGGTACGCAGTATTTT
j_gene: TRBJ1-1; d_gene: -; abundance: -; v_gene: TRBV3-1/TRBV3-2; CDR3aa: CASSLRREAFF; CDR3nt: TGTGCCAGCAGCCTAAGGCGGGAAGCTTTCTTT
j_gene: TRBJ2-5; d_gene: TRBD1; abundance: -; v_gene: TRBV10-1; CDR3aa: CASSGITGAGETQYF; CDR3nt: TGCGCCAGCAGTGGCATAACAGGGGCTGGAGAGACCCAGTACTTC
j_gene: TRBJ1-6; d_gene: -; abundance: -; v_gene: TRBV27; CDR3aa: CASSSPQANSPLHF; CDR3nt: TGTGCCAGCAGTAGCCCACAGGCCAATTCACCCCTCCACTTT
j_gene: TRBJ2-7; d_gene: TRBD2; abundance: -; v_gene: TRBV6-4; CDR3aa: CASSDPAPGLAALSSYEQYF; CDR3nt: TGTGCCAGCAGCGACCCGGCTCCGGGACTAGCGGCACTCAGCTCCTACGAGCAGTACTTC
j_gene: TRBJ1-2; d_gene: -; abundance: -; v_gene: TRBV27; CDR3aa: CASSSRDSSFYGYTF; CDR3nt: TGTGCCAGCAGTTCCCGGGACTCCAGTTTCTATGGCTACACCTTC
j_gene: TRBJ2-7; d_gene: -; abundance: -; v_gene: TRBV2; CDR3aa: CASKGGTTIGEQYF; CDR3nt: TGTGCCAGCAAAGGGGGAACCACCATCGGCGAGCAGTACTTC
j_gene: TRBJ1-6; d_gene: -; abundance: -; v_gene: TRBV7-2; CDR3aa: CASSLGQGGNSPLHF; CDR3nt: TGTGCCAGCAGCTTAGGCCAGGGAGGTAATTCACCCCTCCACTTT
j_gene: TRBJ1-5; d_gene: -; abundance: -; v_gene: TRBV6-5; CDR3aa: CASSYTSNQPQHF; CDR3nt: TGTGCCAGCAGCTATACGAGCAATCAGCCCCAGCATTTT
j_gene: TRBJ2-4; d_gene: -; abundance: -; v_gene: TRBV19; CDR3aa: CASSLQIENIQYF; CDR3nt: TGTGCCAGTAGTTTACAGATAGAAAACATTCAGTACTTC
j_gene: TRBJ2-1; d_gene: TRBD1; abundance: -; v_gene: TRBV10-3; CDR3aa: CAISGGTGANNEQFF; CDR3nt: TGTGCCATCAGTGGGGGGACAGGGGCCAACAATGAGCAGTTCTTC
j_gene: TRBJ2-7; d_gene: -; abundance: -; v_gene: TRBV12-3/TRBV12-4; CDR3aa: CASSFKYEQYF; CDR3nt: TGTGCCAGCAGTTTCAAATACGAGCAGTACTTC
j_gene: TRBJ1-1; d_gene: -; abundance: -; v_gene: TRBV19; CDR3aa: CASSIGFTGYENTEAFF; CDR3nt: TGTGCCAGTAGTATCGGGTTCACGGGGTATGAGAACACTGAAGCTTTCTTT
j_gene: TRBJ1-1; d_gene: TRBD1; abundance: few; v_gene: TRBV6-6; CDR3aa: CASSWGTGMNTEAFF; CDR3nt: TGTGCCAGCAGTTGGGGGACAGGGATGAACACTGAAGCTTTCTTT
j_gene: TRBJ2-1; d_gene: TRBD1; abundance: -; v_gene: TRBV19; CDR3aa: CASSAPGQGNEQFF; CDR3nt: TGTGCCAGTAGTGCCCCGGGACAGGGCAATGAGCAGTTCTTC